This T cell receptor beta chain was identified in a study of T cells in women clearing cervical HPV infection. Study-wide results and caveats: Controls had more TRBV6-7 (0.16%) than cases (about 0.11%).

All participants had a single incident cervical HPV16 infection, and prevalent HPV16 infections were excluded. Measured with immunoSEQ multiplex PCR; TCRdb has only the in-frame clones, and not every one. The sample has tens of thousands of clones. In the case of this clone: The antigen is not known. The read comes to an end 3 residues before the CDR3 does, leaving the germline J gene to fill in the end.

The CDR3 is 17 residues long. Germline-derived CDR1 and CDR2 are KGHDR and SFDVKD. The ends were cut back, 5 bases at V and 7 bases at J, with 22 bases in the middle. The sequencing input was blood buffy coat. The rearrangement uses TRBV24-1 and TRBJ1-4; perhaps TRBD1 as D (6 bases). This receptor was taken from a woman between 18 and 69 years old with a cervical HPV16 infection that either progressed to CIN3+ or cleared (not recorded which). The sequenced CDR3 bases are TGTGCCACCAGTGCGACGGACAGCAACCCGGTGGGTGAAAAA. Its protein is CATSATDSNPVGEK. The complete CDR3 reads CATSATDSNPVGEKLFF.